This T cell receptor beta chain was sequenced during a study of shared clonotypes between healthy human individuals. The overall study: Per-donor plates numbered three CD4 naive, three CD4 memory, two CD8 naive and one CD8 memory. Whole-study results and caveats: Non-shared clonotypes were found to have lower generation probabilities than the clonotypes that were shared by all four of the sorted-subset donors.

This clone appeared a single time. Its antigen remains unknown. CD45RO-negative, CCR7-positively selected cells formed the naive CD8 fraction, excluding terminally differentiated effector memory CD45RA+ cells. Germline values: CDR1 MGHRA, CDR2 YSYEKL. Trimming shortened V by 0 bases and J by 5 bases, and 13 bases separated the two germline ends. CDR3 length equals 15 residues. The authors loaded about 200 ng DNA, 27,000 or so T cell genomes, into sorted-subset replicate PCRs. Clones were sequenced by immunoSEQ multiplex PCR, and TCRdb holds only the in-frame ones, with some missing. The table includes about 2 million clones, about 95% detected once.

V gene TRBV4-1 combines with J gene TRBJ1-1, with unresolved D. This TCR came from a man younger than 35 in good health. The sample taken for sequencing was naive CD8+ T cells sorted from blood. The CDR3 bases are TGCGCCAGCAGCCAAGAACTGGGGTTTGCGACTGAAGCTTTCTTT. Amino acid sequence: CASSQELGFATEAFF.